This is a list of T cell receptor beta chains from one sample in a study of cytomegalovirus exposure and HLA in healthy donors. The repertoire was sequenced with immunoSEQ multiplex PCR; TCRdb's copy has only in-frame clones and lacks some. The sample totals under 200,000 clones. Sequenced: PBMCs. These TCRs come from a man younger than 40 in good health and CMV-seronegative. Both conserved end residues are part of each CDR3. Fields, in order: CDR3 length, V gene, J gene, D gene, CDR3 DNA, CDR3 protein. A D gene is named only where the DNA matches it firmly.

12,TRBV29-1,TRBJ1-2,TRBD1,TGCAGCGTTGACCGGACAGGGGATGGCTACACCTTC,CSVDRTGDGYTF
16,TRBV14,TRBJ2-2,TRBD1,TGTGCCAGCAGCCAACTTGGGACAGGGAGCACCGGGGAGCTGTTTTTT,CASSQLGTGSTGELFF
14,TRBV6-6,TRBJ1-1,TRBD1,TGTGCCAGCAGTTACGGGACAGGGGGCCCTGAAGCTTTCTTT,CASSYGTGGPEAFF
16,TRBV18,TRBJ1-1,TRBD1,TGTGCCAGCTCACCATGGAGGGACAGGGCGAACACTGAAGCTTTCTTT,CASSPWRDRANTEAFF
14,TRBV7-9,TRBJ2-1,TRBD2,TGTGCCAGCAGCCGGACTAGCGGCTACAATGAGCAGTTCTTC,CASSRTSGYNEQFF
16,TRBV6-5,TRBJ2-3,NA,TGTGCCAGCAGTTACTCGACTGGCGGGAACGCAGATACGCAGTATTTT,CASSYSTGGNADTQYF
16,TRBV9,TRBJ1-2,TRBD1,TGTGCCAGCAGCTCTTACTCGACAGGGCAAGTCAATGGCTACACCTTC,CASSSYSTGQVNGYTF
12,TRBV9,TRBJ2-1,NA,TGTGCCAGCAGCGCACACGGGAGCCCCCAGTTCTTC,CASSAHGSPQFF
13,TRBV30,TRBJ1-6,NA,TGTGCCGGACAAAGCTCCTATAATTCACCCCTCCACTTT,CAGQSSYNSPLHF
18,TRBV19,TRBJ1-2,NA,TGTGCCAGTCCGAAACCAGTCACCCCAAACAGATCTAACTATGGCTACACCTTC,CASPKPVTPNRSNYGYTF
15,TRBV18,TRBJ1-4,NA,TGTGCCAGCACTAGCCAAGGGGCGATCGGTGAAAAACTGTTTTTT,CASTSQGAIGEKLFF
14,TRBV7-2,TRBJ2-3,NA,TGTGCCAGCAGCTTATCCCTAGGGGGTGATACGCAGTATTTT,CASSLSLGGDTQYF
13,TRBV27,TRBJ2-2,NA,TGTGCCAGCAGTGTCAGGGTCTCCGGGGAGCTGTTTTTT,CASSVRVSGELFF
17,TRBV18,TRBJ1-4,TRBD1,TGTGCCAGCTCTCCAACCACACCGGGACAGGGTGTGGAAAAACTGTTTTTT,CASSPTTPGQGVEKLFF
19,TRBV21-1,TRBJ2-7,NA,TGTGCCAGCAGCGATTCACCGGGACTAGCGGGAGGGAGTTCCTACGAGCAGTACTTC,CASSDSPGLAGGSSYEQYF
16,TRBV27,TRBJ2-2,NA,TGTGCCAGCAGACGTAGTTTGGGGGGGAACACCGGGGAGCTGTTTTTT,CASRRSLGGNTGELFF
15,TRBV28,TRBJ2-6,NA,TGTGCCAGCAGATACAGCAGCTCTGGGGCCAACGTCCTGACTTTC,CASRYSSSGANVLTF
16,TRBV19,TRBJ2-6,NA,TGTGCCAGTAGTTCATGGAGGGTGACTGGGGCCAACGTCCTGACTTTC,CASSSWRVTGANVLTF
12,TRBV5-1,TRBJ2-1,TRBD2,TGCGCCAGCAGGATTAGCGGGGGGGAGCAGTTCTTC,CASRISGGEQFF
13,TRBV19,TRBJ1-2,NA,TGTGCCAGTAGGGGGGGAAGGATTCATGGCTACACCTTC,CASRGGRIHGYTF
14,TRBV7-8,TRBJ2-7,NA,TGTGCCAGCAGCTTTGGCAGGGTTGGCTACGAGCAGTACTTC,CASSFGRVGYEQYF
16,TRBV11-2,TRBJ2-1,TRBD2,TGTGCCAGCAGGGGAGGGGGACTAGCGGCAAACAATGAGCAGTTCTTC,CASRGGGLAANNEQFF
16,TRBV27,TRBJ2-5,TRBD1,TGTGCCAGCAGTCTTACCGGGACAGGGTGGGTGGAGACCCAGTACTTC,CASSLTGTGWVETQYF
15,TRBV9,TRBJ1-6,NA,TGTGCCAGCAGCCTACAGGGAATAAGTAATTCACCCCTCCACTTT,CASSLQGISNSPLHF
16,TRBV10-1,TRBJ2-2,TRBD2,TGCGCCAGCAGTGAGTCAACGGGAGGGAACACCGGGGAGCTGTTTTTT,CASSESTGGNTGELFF
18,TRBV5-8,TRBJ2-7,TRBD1,TGTGCCAGCAGCTCGATACCGGGACAGGGAGGATCTGGTTACGAGCAGTACTTC,CASSSIPGQGGSGYEQYF
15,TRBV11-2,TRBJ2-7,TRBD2,TGTGCCAGCAGCACAATGCGACTAGCTAGTGGCGAGCAGTACTTC,CASSTMRLASGEQYF
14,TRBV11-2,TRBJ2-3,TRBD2,TGTGCCAGCAGCTTGAGACTAGCGAAAGATACGCAGTATTTT,CASSLRLAKDTQYF
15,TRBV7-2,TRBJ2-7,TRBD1,TGTGCCAGCAGCTCCTCCTGGGACAGATCGGAAGAGCAGTACTTC,CASSSSWDRSEEQYF
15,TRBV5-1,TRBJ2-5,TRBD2,TGCGCCAGCAGCTTAGGGACTAGCGGTGAAGAGACCCAGTACTTC,CASSLGTSGEETQYF
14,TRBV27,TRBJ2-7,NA,TGTGCCAGCAGTTCTCCCCCCCGGGGTACCGAGCAGTACTTC,CASSSPPRGTEQYF
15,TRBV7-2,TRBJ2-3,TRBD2,TGTGCCAGCAGCTTATCACGGGGGGGGTCGGATACGCAGTATTTT,CASSLSRGGSDTQYF
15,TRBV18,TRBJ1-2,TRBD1,TGTGCCAGCTCCCTCCGGGACAGTTCTAACTATGGCTACACCTTC,CASSLRDSSNYGYTF
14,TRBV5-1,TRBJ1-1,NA,TGCGCCAGCAGCTTGGGAGATATTCGGGCTGAAGCTTTCTTT,CASSLGDIRAEAFF
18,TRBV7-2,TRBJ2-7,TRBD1,TGTGCCAGCAGCAAAAGGGCCGGTTGGGACAGGGGGGACTACGAGCAGTACTTC,CASSKRAGWDRGDYEQYF